The clone carrying this T cell receptor (beta chain) was recorded many times. The antigen remains unidentified. V shed 1 base and J 4 bases; nucleotides not matched to a gene: 4. This CDR3 comprises 15 residues. Germline CDR1 and CDR2: SGHTA and FQGNSA. This specimen comes from a study of post-analysis software for immune sequencing data. Study-level points and caveats: Significantly decreased normalized Chao1 diversity was recorded for multiple sclerosis patients relative to controls. By F measure, samples from a shared preparation batch strongly co-clustered. Compared with controls, patients had more of five TRBV segments, including TRBV5-6, TRBV5-1 and TRBV20-1.

Incorporated into the TCR beta cDNA libraries were unique molecular identifiers, which served to reduce PCR and sequencing biases. TCRdb reanalysed the PCR reads using MiXCR and keeps one entry per CDR3 protein. Of 700,000 to 900,000 distinct CDR3 sequences listed, about 45% are singletons. The sequencing input was blood. V and J are TRBV7-2 and TRBJ2-5; 9 bases line up with TRBD1. This clonotype originated in a girl between 5 and 17 years old with multiple sclerosis. The CDR3 spells CASSLVDRGGETQYF. The CDR3 DNA follows: TGTGCCAGCAGCTTAGTAGACAGGGGGGGAGAGACCCAGTACTTC.